The 32 T cell receptor beta chains presented below share a single source sample, sequenced in a study of T cells in Graves' hyperthyroidism and ophthalmopathy. Amplification of TCR beta CDR3 regions used RNA as the template. First-round RT-PCR of the TCR CDR3 relied on the HTBI primer set. One entry per CDR3 protein results from TCRdb running MiXCR on the multiplex PCR reads. Seen here are 500,000 to 750,000 distinct CDR3 sequences, 15% to 18% observed once, and the top ten hold approximately 7.4%. The sequencing sample was made of blood. The source is a woman younger than 45 with Graves' hyperthyroidism.

This chain connects TRBV6-1 to TRBJ2-1; 14 nucleotides agree with TRBD2. Germline V gives CDR1 MNHNS, CDR2 SASEGT. The CDR3 sequence is 15 residues long. The V gene end was trimmed by 6 bases and the J gene end by 7 bases; junction bases not matched to a gene: 5. This chain's CDR3 is CASSQTSGRANEQFF. Written as DNA, the CDR3 is TGTGCCAGCAGCCAGACTAGCGGGAGGGCGAATGAGCAGTTCTTC.

This clonotype appeared a few times. The conserved phenylalanine or tryptophan is not found at the CDR3 terminus, so this likely reflects a read error. The chain has TRBV28 and TRBJ2-7; 11 bases align to TRBD2. J was trimmed by 2 bases and V by 5 bases; bases with no gene match: 11. This CDR3 region has 17 residues. Germline V gene sequence: CDR1 MDHEN, CDR2 SYDVKM. CDR3: CASSAHGPGLAAYEQYL. As DNA, the CDR3 is TGTGCCAGCAGTGCCCATGGTCCGGGACTAGCGGCCTACGAGCAGTACCTC.

This clonotype has at least ten counts. The chain combines TRBV20-1 with TRBJ2-5, with 9 bases lining up with TRBD2. CDR3 size: 17 residues. The germline CDR1 and CDR2 sequences are DFQATT and SNEGSKA (reference sequence). Losses at the gene ends were 2 bases for V and 4 bases for J; bases not matched to a gene: 14. Here the CDR3 reads CSARKKPGLAVRETQYF. As DNA, the CDR3 is TGCAGTGCTAGAAAAAAACCGGGACTAGCAGTCCGAGAGACCCAGTACTTC.

This clonotype was observed a handful of times. CDR3 sequence: CASSPTGTSAVGEQFF. The CDR3 DNA follows: TGTGCCAGCAGCCCAACCGGGACTAGTGCAGTTGGTGAGCAGTTCTTC. The V and J genes are TRBV9 and TRBJ2-1; 8 bases match TRBD2. The CDR3 runs 16 residues. Germline V gene lookup returns CDR1 SGDLS and CDR2 YYNGEE. The J segment lost 9 bases and the V segment lost 4 bases, leaving 15 bases of the junction unmatched. The complete variable domain, with remaining parts taken from reference TRBV9 and TRBJ2-1, reads DSGVTQTPKHLITATGQRVTLRCSPRSGDLSVYWYQQSLDQGLQFLIQYYNGEERAKGNILERFSAQQFPDLHSELNLSSLELGDSALYFCASSPTGTSAVGEQFFGPGTRLTVL.

This clonotype was detected many times. The CDR3 is CASSQPEGPPLHF. CDR3 bases: TGTGCCAGCAGCCAACCGGAGGGGCCACCCCTCCACTTT. The chain recombines TRBV3-1 with TRBJ1-6; TRBD1 is a possible D gene (5 bases). The length of the CDR3 is 13 residues. The V gene lost 2 bases and the J gene lost 11 bases, with 10 bases spanning the gap. Germline V gives CDR1 LGHDT, CDR2 YNNKEL (reference sequence).

This clonotype was seen at least ten times. V is TRBV7-2 and J is TRBJ2-7; 7 bases fit TRBD2. Germline values: CDR1 SGHTA, CDR2 FQGNSA. V shed 0 bases, J shed 6 bases, and the junction held 8 bases outside the gene matches. The CDR3 is 15 residues long. CDR3 bases: TGTGCCAGCAGCTTAGCAGGCGGGAGTGGGGTCGAGCAGTACTTC. Its translation: CASSLAGGSGVEQYF. The variable domain in full, with the rest retrieved from reference TRBV7-2 and TRBJ2-7, is GAGVSQSPSNKVTEKGKDVELRCDPISGHTALYWYRQSLGQGLEFLIYFQGNSAPDKSGLPSDRFSAERTGGSVSTLTIQRTQQEDSAVYLCASSLAGGSGVEQYFGPGTRLTVT.

This clonotype showed up many times. V and J are TRBV6-6 and TRBJ2-1; D uncertain. Trimming removed 0 bases from V and 0 bases from J, with 3 bases in between. In germline, CDR1 is MNHNY, CDR2 SVGAGI (reference sequence). This CDR3 comprises 14 residues. The CDR3 loop reads CASSYSSSYNEQFF. In nucleotides, the CDR3 is TGTGCCAGCAGTTACTCGAGCTCCTACAATGAGCAGTTCTTC.

This clonotype has only a few counts. J is TRBJ2-2 and V is TRBV24-1; D may be TRBD1 (6 bases). This CDR3 has 16 residues. In germline, CDR1 is KGHDR, CDR2 SFDVKD. V was clipped by 1 base and J by 1 base, with 9 bases between them. The CDR3 loop reads CATSDFPGENTGELFF. CDR3 DNA: TGTGCCACCAGTGATTTTCCAGGGGAGAACACCGGGGAGCTGTTTTTT.

The chain has TRBV9 and TRBJ2-1; perhaps TRBD2 as D (6 bases). The germline V and J ends were trimmed by 2 bases and 8 bases, with 17 bases remaining between them. From germline, CDR1 is SGDLS and CDR2 YYNGEE. The CDR3 is made up of 15 amino acids. Here the CDR3 DNA reads TGTGCCAGCAGCGTGGGGGACTGGGCGGGCGATGAGCAGTTCTTC. It codes for CASSVGDWAGDEQFF.

Written as DNA, the CDR3 is TGTGCCAGCAGCCCCATTCCCTCTGGGGCCAACGTCCTGACTTTC. Encoded protein: CASSPIPSGANVLTF. The gene calls are TRBV3-1 and TRBJ2-6, with D unresolved. The CDR3 is 15 residues long. V was shortened by 4 bases and J by 0 bases, with 7 bases between the two germline ends. The germline CDR1 and CDR2 sequences are LGHDT and YNNKEL (reference sequence).

This clonotype has a handful of counts. CDR3 protein: CASSEDRGYGYTF. The CDR3, as DNA: TGTGCCAGCAGTGAAGACAGGGGCTATGGCTACACCTTC. This rearrangement joins TRBV25-1 to TRBJ1-2; 8 positions match TRBD1. The germline V gene has CDR1 MGHDK and CDR2 SYGVNS. The length of the CDR3 is 13 residues. The J segment lost 4 bases and the V segment lost 2 bases, leaving 0 bases of the junction unmatched.

The V and J genes are TRBV20-1 and TRBJ2-4; D possibly corresponds to TRBD1 (6 bases). Per the germline V gene, CDR1 is DFQATT and CDR2 is SNEGSKA (reference sequence). The germline V and J ends were trimmed by 6 bases and 5 bases, with 17 bases remaining between them. This CDR3 contains 14 residues. DNA of the CDR3: TGCAGTGCCACGCCACACAGGGCCCAAAACATTCAGTACTTC. Protein product: CSATPHRAQNIQYF.

This clonotype was counted at least ten times. The rearrangement joins TRBV28 to TRBJ2-5; D perhaps matches TRBD2 (6 bases). Germline CDR1 is MDHEN and CDR2 is SYDVKM. This CDR3 is 13 amino acids long. V was pared by 10 bases and J by 3 bases, with 15 bases between. The CDR3 bases are TGTGCCACCACAAAATGGAGGGAAGAGACCCAGTACTTC. Protein: CATTKWREETQYF.

In this sample, this clonotype turned up a few times. The rearrangement uses TRBV5-6 and TRBJ2-2, with D unclear. CDR1 SGHDT and CDR2 YYEEEE come from the germline V gene. The V end lost 1 base, the J end lost 4 bases, and 5 bases lay between the germline ends. The CDR3 length is 13 residues. CDR3: CASSLIRTGELFF. The CDR3 nucleotides are TGTGCCAGCAGCTTGATCCGCACCGGGGAGCTGTTTTTT.

V usage is TRBV20-1 and J usage is TRBJ2-1; TRBD2 might be the D (6 bases). Germline lookup yields CDR1 DFQATT and CDR2 SNEGSKA (reference sequence). CDR3 size: 15 residues. The germline V and J ends were trimmed by 5 bases and 1 base, with 15 bases remaining between them. The CDR3, as DNA: TGCAGTGCTCCGATAGCGGCTATGTCCTACAATGAGCAGTTCTTC. As protein: CSAPIAAMSYNEQFF.

This clonotype was counted ten times or more. V and J are TRBV30 and TRBJ1-1, with 12 bases identical to TRBD1. Germline-derived CDR1 and CDR2 are GTSNPN and SVGIG (reference sequence). V trimming: 6 bases; J trimming: 6 bases; junction bases outside the gene matches: 5. The CDR3 length is 13 residues. For the CDR3, the DNA is TGTGCCTGTCGGGGACAGGGGGCGGCTGAAGCTTTCTTT. Amino acid sequence: CACRGQGAAEAFF.

In this sample, this clonotype turned up a few times. The chain links TRBV9 to TRBJ1-4; tentatively, D is TRBD1 (5 bases). The germline V gene has CDR1 SGDLS and CDR2 YYNGEE. The CDR3 length is 15 residues. The V and J ends lost 1 base and 4 bases respectively, with 11 bases between them. This chain's CDR3 is CASSVSTGGNEKLFF. The CDR3 DNA reads TGTGCCAGCAGCGTAAGTACAGGCGGTAATGAAAAACTGTTTTTT. The full variable domain, in which reference TRBV9 and TRBJ1-4 provide the parts outside the CDR3, is DSGVTQTPKHLITATGQRVTLRCSPRSGDLSVYWYQQSLDQGLQFLIQYYNGEERAKGNILERFSAQQFPDLHSELNLSSLELGDSALYFCASSVSTGGNEKLFFGSGTQLSVL.

This chain links TRBV7-2 with TRBJ2-7; D remains ambiguous. The V end lost 1 base, the J end lost 6 bases, and 16 bases lay between the germline ends. Per germline, CDR1 SGHTA and CDR2 FQGNSA. The CDR3 spans 15 residues. CDR3 in amino acids: CASSLDVGASGEQYF. For the CDR3, the DNA is TGTGCCAGCAGCTTAGACGTTGGAGCGTCGGGCGAGCAGTACTTC.

This clonotype appeared many times. CDR3 amino acids: CASSSASGGSYEQYF. As DNA, the CDR3 is TGTGCCAGCAGCTCTGCTAGCGGGGGGTCCTACGAGCAGTACTTC. The chain carries TRBV27 and TRBJ2-7; 11 bases map to TRBD2. Losses at the gene ends were 6 bases for V and 1 base for J; bases not matched to a gene: 5. The CDR3 totals 15 residues. Germline assignment: CDR1 MNHEY and CDR2 SMNVEV (reference sequence).

V is TRBV5-6 and J is TRBJ2-2; D possibly matches TRBD1 or TRBD2 (5 bases each). The germline gives CDR1 SGHDT, CDR2 YYEEEE. This CDR3 comprises 15 residues. V lost 5 bases, J lost 1 base, and 12 bases lay in between. This CDR3 is CASSRGAGNTGELFF. As DNA, the CDR3 is TGTGCCAGCAGTCGAGGGGCAGGGAACACCGGGGAGCTGTTTTTT.

J is TRBJ2-1 and V is TRBV10-3; D call uncertain. Trimming cost V 4 bases and J 7 bases, with 5 bases left between them. The germline V gene encodes CDR1 ENHRY and CDR2 SYGVKD. The CDR3 length is 11 residues. The CDR3 coding sequence is TGTGCCATCAGTGGTTCTAATGAGCAGTTCTTC. Its protein product is CAISGSNEQFF.

The chain links TRBV7-6 to TRBJ1-3; TRBD1 agrees at 10 bases. Per germline, CDR1 SGHVS and CDR2 FNYEAQ. Losses at the gene ends were 5 bases for V and 3 bases for J; bases not matched to a gene: 4. The CDR3 length is 15 residues. DNA of the CDR3: TGTGCCAGCAGCATTGACAGGGGGCTTGGAAACACCATATATTTT. It encodes CASSIDRGLGNTIYF.

This clonotype was counted at least ten times. The chain uses TRBV30 and TRBJ2-3; D uncertain. Germline V gives CDR1 GTSNPN, CDR2 SVGIG (reference sequence). With 0 bases removed from V and 6 bases from J, the gap between germline ends came to 13 bases. The CDR3 has 14 amino acids. In nucleotides, the CDR3 is TGTGCCTGGAGTGTAATGCAAAACGCGGATACGCAGTATTTT. As protein: CAWSVMQNADTQYF.

This clonotype was found many times. The chain couples TRBV5-1 to TRBJ2-1, with 8 bases fitting TRBD1. Per germline, CDR1 SGHRS and CDR2 YFSETQ. The J segment lost 4 bases and the V segment lost 3 bases, leaving 6 bases of the junction unmatched. There are 15 residues in the CDR3. CDR3: CASSWDRNRYNEQFF. The CDR3 region has the DNA TGCGCCAGCAGCTGGGACAGGAACCGTTACAATGAGCAGTTCTTC.

This clonotype was detected ten times or more. The chain couples TRBV7-2 to TRBJ2-7; 11 nucleotides match TRBD1. This CDR3 has 15 residues. From germline, CDR1 is SGHTA and CDR2 FQGNSA. J was trimmed by 2 bases and V by 5 bases; bases with no gene match: 5. The CDR3 loop reads CASSERDRGAYEQYF. The CDR3 nucleotides read TGTGCCAGCAGCGAGAGGGACAGGGGGGCCTACGAGCAGTACTTC.

This clonotype appeared many times. The chain recombines TRBV11-2 with TRBJ2-1; D unclear. The V gene's germline CDR1 is SGHAT and CDR2 FQNNGV. The CDR3 is 12 residues long. Trimming shortened V by 4 bases and J by 6 bases, and 7 bases separated the two germline ends. The CDR3 sequence is CASSSMGNEQFF. CDR3 bases: TGTGCCAGCAGCTCTATGGGCAATGAGCAGTTCTTC.

The chain uses TRBV5-5 and TRBJ1-5; D call uncertain. V gave up 1 base and J gave up 3 bases, with 11 bases separating them. This CDR3 is 15 amino acids long. Germline values: CDR1 SGHKS, CDR2 YYEKEE (reference sequence). Written as DNA, the CDR3 is TGTGCCAGCAGCTTGTTTTTGGGGTTCAATCAGCCCCAGCATTTT. Its protein product is CASSLFLGFNQPQHF.

This clonotype was seen many times. The J gene is TRBJ2-5, the V gene TRBV4-2; D unclear. V was pared by 0 bases and J by 5 bases, with 7 bases between. Germline CDR1 and CDR2: LGHNA and YNFKEQ. The CDR3 sequence is 13 residues long. In DNA, the CDR3 is TGTGCCAGCAGCCAAGATCATTGGGAGACCCAGTACTTC. Translated, it gives CASSQDHWETQYF.

This clonotype has only a few counts. The V gene is TRBV27, the J gene TRBJ2-7, with D perhaps matching TRBD2 (6 bases). Germline CDR1 reads MNHEY; CDR2 reads SMNVEV (reference sequence). Trimming removed 7 bases at V and 7 bases at J, with 20 bases between. The CDR3 totals 14 residues. The chain's CDR3 is CASKTGAVRSEQYF. CDR3 nucleotides: TGTGCCAGCAAAACGGGAGCTGTGAGGTCTGAGCAGTACTTC.

Regarding this clonotype: Given a much more abundant clone one base away, this may be a read error. The V gene is TRBV9, the J gene TRBJ2-7; 7 nucleotides line up with TRBD1. Germline CDR1 reads SGDLS; CDR2 reads YYNGEE. This CDR3 is built from 15 residues. Written as DNA, the CDR3 is TGTGCCAGCGGCGTAGGGGGCCATTACCTCTACGAGCAGTACTTC. It yields the protein CASGVGGHYLYEQYF. Full variable domain (outside the CDR3, taken from reference TRBV9 and TRBJ2-7): DSGVTQTPKHLITATGQRVTLRCSPRSGDLSVYWYQQSLDQGLQFLIQYYNGEERAKGNILERFSAQQFPDLHSELNLSSLELGDSALYFCASGVGGHYLYEQYFGPGTRLTVT.

In this sample, this clonotype turned up a few times. V is TRBV6-6 and J is TRBJ2-1; 9 bases agree with TRBD2. The CDR3 runs 16 residues. Germline CDR1 and CDR2: MNHNY and SVGAGI (reference sequence). Losses at the gene ends were 0 bases for V and 5 bases for J; bases not matched to a gene: 5. In nucleotides, the CDR3 is TGTGCCAGCAGTTACTCTTCTCGACTAGCGGACAATGAGCAGTTCTTC. Its protein is CASSYSSRLADNEQFF.

There are many counts of this clonotype. V usage is TRBV5-1 and J usage is TRBJ1-1, with unresolved D. V was shortened by 4 bases and J by 2 bases, with 6 bases between the two germline ends. Germline V CDR1 and CDR2: SGHRS, YFSETQ. The CDR3 spans 12 residues. For the CDR3, the DNA is TGCGCCAGCAGCAACGGAAACACTGAAGCTTTCTTT. Protein sequence: CASSNGNTEAFF.